This entry concerns a single T cell receptor (beta chain). Its binding antigen is unknown. No much larger clone is present one base from it, and per-base qualities are unavailable. The protocol used for the library was the immunoSEQ multiplex PCR assay. In most patients, genomic DNA was isolated using the Qiagen DNeasy Blood and Tissue Kit and sent frozen to Adaptive Biotechnologies for TCR sequencing. For most patients, genomic DNA was subjected to high-throughput TCR-beta CDR3 sequencing by Adaptive Biotechnologies. The paper's processing steps were these. TCR sequencing data for 15 to 20 patients were retrieved from Adaptive's ImmunoSEQ software; a few other patients were processed with MiXCR and VDJtools. To correct CD4 versus CD8 sorting errors, sequences present in both subsets at a frequency ratio below 5:1 were removed. CDR3 nucleotide sequences shared by donor and recipient were removed because the origin of these sequences could not be assigned. At least 2-fold expansion over unstimulated cells and a minimum CFSE-low frequency of 0.002% (template counts) or 0.001% (read counts) were required for clones to be classified as alloreactive. Clones detected in sequenced pre-transplant spleen, lymph node, or MLR CFSE-low populations of the donor or recipient were defined as mappable. Cumulative frequency of alloreactive clones was calculated as a percentage of all sequences weighted by copy number. The source is immuneACCESS, and TCRdb retained only in-frame sequences with V and J called. Part of the clones is not carried over; for the studies checked, unresolved V genes explain less than half of this, and the remainder is unexplained. That table supplies the V and J calls and clone size; D and trimming were determined from the DNA. The sample profile shows 45,000 to 50,000 clones; roughly 91% of them were found once. The ten largest make up less than 2.5% of the sample.

Counted from cysteine to phenylalanine, this CDR3 has 17 amino acids. The DNA shown is the 51-base CDR3, in frame from base 1. From a lookup of the germline V gene (reference sequence), CDR1 and CDR2 are SEHNR and FQNEAQ. V lost 2 bases and J lost 5 bases; the stretch between them is 18 bases long. The sample belongs to a study of graft-versus-host responses after intestinal transplantation listed by TCRdb under 2021. Background on the whole study: Multivisceral, liver-intestinal, or isolated intestinal transplants were received by the recipients. Anti-thymocyte globulin induction was given to all recipients, followed by maintenance tacrolimus and steroids for approximately 3 years. After intestinal transplantation, graft-versus-host and host-versus-graft alloreactive T cell clones were followed in the graft, circulation and bone marrow using bulk TCR-beta CDR3 sequencing. To identify alloreactive clones, pre-transplant mixed lymphocyte reaction products were sequenced and compared with unstimulated pre-transplant donor and recipient T cells. A cohort of some 24 intestinal transplant recipients, including one retransplant, was enrolled, and a few patients lacking pretransplant specimens were excluded. Donor T cell macrochimerism was defined as a peak of at least 4% donor T cells among recipient peripheral blood mononuclear cells. Samples from a few later patients were sequenced in-house on an Illumina MiSeq with MiXCR processing rather than by the commercial service. The full study reports these points: Peak levels of circulating GvH clones were associated with declines in HvG clones early after transplant. The conclusions were limited by the relatively low number and heterogeneity of the intestinal transplant patients. GvH clones were found in recipient bone marrow, and some of the GvH clones appeared earlier in ileal mucosa or blood, which is consistent with an intestinal mucosal origin. In the allografts of patients with donor T cell macrochimerism, GvH to HvG T cell clonal ratios were high.

The intended sense of this specimen's time point label: cells obtained before transplantation from donor or recipient. CD3+CD4+ and CD3+CD8+ populations were FACS-sorted from unstimulated pre-transplant donor and recipient cells taken from spleen or lymph nodes. The clonotype originates from a human donor who was the organ donor for an intestinal transplant. The V and J genes are TRBV7-9 and TRBJ1-4; a tentative D match to TRBD1 spans 5 bases. The input for sequencing was unstimulated CD4+ T cells sorted from spleen or lymph node cells, taken before transplant. The encoded CDR3 is CASSLWQGGFDNEKLFF. The DNA sequence reads TGTGCCAGCAGCTTATGGCAGGGAGGTTTTGACAATGAAAAACTGTTTTTT.